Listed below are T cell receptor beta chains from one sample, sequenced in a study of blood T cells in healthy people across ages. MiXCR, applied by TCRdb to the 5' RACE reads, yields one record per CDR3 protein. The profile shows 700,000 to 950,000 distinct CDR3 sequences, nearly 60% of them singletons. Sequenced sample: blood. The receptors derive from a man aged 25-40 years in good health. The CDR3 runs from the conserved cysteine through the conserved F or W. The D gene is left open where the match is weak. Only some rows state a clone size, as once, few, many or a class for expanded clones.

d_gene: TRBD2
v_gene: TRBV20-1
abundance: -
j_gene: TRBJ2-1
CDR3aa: CSARVAGLDYNEQFF
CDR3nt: TGCAGTGCTAGAGTAGCGGGACTTGACTACAATGAGCAGTTCTTC

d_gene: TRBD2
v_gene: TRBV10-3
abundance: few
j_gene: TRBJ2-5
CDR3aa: CATGLGETQYF
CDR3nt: TGTGCCACCGGACTAGGAGAGACCCAGTACTTC

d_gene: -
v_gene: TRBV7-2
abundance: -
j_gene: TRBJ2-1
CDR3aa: CASRSRGRESPNEQFF
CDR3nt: TGTGCCAGCAGGTCCCGAGGTCGGGAGAGTCCCAATGAGCAGTTCTTC

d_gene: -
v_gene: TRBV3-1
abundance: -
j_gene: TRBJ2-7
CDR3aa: CAGSRGQGNEQYF
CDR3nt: TGTGCCGGCAGCCGGGGGCAAGGGAACGAGCAGTACTTC

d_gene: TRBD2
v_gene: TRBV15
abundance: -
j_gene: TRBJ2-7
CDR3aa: CATSREGTSVEQYF
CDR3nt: TGTGCCACCAGCAGAGAGGGGACTAGCGTCGAGCAGTACTTC

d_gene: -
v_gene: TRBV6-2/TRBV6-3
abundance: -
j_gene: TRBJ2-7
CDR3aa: CASSYSWGYNEQYF
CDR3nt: TGTGCCAGCAGTTACTCCTGGGGTTACAATGAGCAGTACTTC

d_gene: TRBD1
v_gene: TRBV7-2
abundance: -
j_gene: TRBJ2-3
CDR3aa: CASSLAQGRRTQYF
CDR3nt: TGTGCCAGCAGCTTAGCACAGGGGCGGCGTACGCAGTATTTT

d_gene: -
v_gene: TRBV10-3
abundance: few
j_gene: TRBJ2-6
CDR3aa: CAISESPASSGANVLTF
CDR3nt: TGTGCCATCAGTGAGTCGCCGGCATCTTCTGGGGCCAACGTCCTGACTTTC

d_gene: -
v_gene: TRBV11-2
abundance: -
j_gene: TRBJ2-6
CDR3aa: CASSLLGVGANVLTF
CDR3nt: TGTGCCAGCAGCTTATTAGGGGTGGGGGCCAACGTCCTGACTTTC

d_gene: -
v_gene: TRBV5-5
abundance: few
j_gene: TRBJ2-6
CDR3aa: CASRTGLTVGANVLTF
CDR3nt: TGTGCCAGCAGGACGGGACTCACCGTTGGGGCCAACGTCCTGACTTTC

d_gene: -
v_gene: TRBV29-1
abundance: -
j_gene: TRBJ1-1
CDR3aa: CSAYQDMNTEAFF
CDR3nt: TGCAGCGCCTACCAAGATATGAACACTGAAGCTTTCTTT

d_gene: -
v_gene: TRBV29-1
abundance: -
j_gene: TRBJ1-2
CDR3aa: CSSSTGPNYGYTF
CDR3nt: TGCAGCTCGAGTACAGGGCCCAACTATGGCTACACCTTC

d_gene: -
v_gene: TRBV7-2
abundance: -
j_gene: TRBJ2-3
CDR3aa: CASSLGRTSTDTQYF
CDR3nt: TGTGCCAGCAGCTTAGGGAGGACTAGCACAGATACGCAGTATTTT

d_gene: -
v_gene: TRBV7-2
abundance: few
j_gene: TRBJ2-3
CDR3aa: CASSLVAFQTDTQYF
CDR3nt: TGTGCCAGCAGCTTAGTGGCTTTTCAGACAGATACGCAGTATTTT

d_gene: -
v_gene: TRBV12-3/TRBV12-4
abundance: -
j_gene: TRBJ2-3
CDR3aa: CASSVTRPDTQYF
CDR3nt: TGTGCCAGCAGTGTAACTAGGCCAGATACGCAGTATTTT

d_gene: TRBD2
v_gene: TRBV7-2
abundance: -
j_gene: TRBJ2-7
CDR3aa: CASSSTGLVYEQYF
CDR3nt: TGTGCCAGCAGCTCTACGGGACTAGTCTACGAGCAGTACTTC

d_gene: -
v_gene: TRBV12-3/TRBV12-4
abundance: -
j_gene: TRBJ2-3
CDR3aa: CASSRGRTRTDTQYF
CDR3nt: TGTGCCAGCAGTAGGGGACGGACCCGAACAGATACGCAGTATTTT

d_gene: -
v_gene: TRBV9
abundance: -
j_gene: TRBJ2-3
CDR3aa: CASSVRQADTQYF
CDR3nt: TGTGCCAGCAGCGTAAGACAGGCGGATACGCAGTATTTT

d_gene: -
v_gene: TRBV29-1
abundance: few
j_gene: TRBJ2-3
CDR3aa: CSVVQLTITDTQYF
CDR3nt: TGCAGCGTTGTTCAGCTGACAATCACAGATACGCAGTATTTT

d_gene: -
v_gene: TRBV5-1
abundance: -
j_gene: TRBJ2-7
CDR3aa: CASSSGQTLYEQYF
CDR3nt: TGCGCCAGCAGCTCCGGACAAACCCTATACGAGCAGTACTTC

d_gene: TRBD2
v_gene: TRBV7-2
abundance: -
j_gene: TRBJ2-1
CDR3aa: CASSLRSSGYPSSYNEQFF
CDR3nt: TGTGCCAGCAGCTTACGGTCTAGCGGCTACCCGAGCTCCTACAATGAGCAGTTCTTC

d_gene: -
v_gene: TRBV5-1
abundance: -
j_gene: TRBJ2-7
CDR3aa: CASRSSDAYEQYF
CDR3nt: TGCGCCAGCAGGTCCTCAGACGCTTACGAGCAGTACTTC

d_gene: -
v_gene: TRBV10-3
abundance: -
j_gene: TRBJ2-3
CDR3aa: CAIRSPEPRTDTQYF
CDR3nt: TGTGCCATCAGGAGTCCAGAGCCTCGCACAGATACGCAGTATTTT

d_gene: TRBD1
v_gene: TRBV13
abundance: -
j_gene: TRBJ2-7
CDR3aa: CASSPVGQADEQYF
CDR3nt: TGTGCCAGCAGCCCAGTGGGACAGGCCGACGAGCAGTACTTC

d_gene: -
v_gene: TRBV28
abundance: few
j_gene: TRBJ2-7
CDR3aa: CASSVGNYEQYF
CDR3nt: TGTGCCAGCTCGGTAGGTAACTACGAGCAGTACTTC

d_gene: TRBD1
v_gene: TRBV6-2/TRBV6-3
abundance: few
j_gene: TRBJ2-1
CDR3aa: CASRRQGSSYNEQFF
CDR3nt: TGTGCCAGCAGAAGACAGGGGTCGTCCTACAATGAGCAGTTCTTC

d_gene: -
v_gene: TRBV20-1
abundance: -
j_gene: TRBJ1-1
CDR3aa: CSASVMNTEAFF
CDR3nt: TGCAGTGCTAGTGTTATGAACACTGAAGCTTTCTTT

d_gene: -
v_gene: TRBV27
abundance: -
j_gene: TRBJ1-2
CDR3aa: CASSSPARGLYGYTF
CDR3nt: TGTGCCAGCAGTTCCCCCGCCAGAGGCTTATATGGCTACACCTTC

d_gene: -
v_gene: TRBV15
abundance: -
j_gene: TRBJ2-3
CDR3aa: CATSRDGETDTQYF
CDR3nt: TGTGCCACCAGCAGAGATGGGGAGACAGATACGCAGTATTTT

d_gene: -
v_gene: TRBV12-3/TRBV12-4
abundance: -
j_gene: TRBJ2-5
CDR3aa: CASSLGVDRLRETQYF
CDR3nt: TGTGCCAGCAGTTTAGGTGTAGACAGGCTCCGAGAGACCCAGTACTTC

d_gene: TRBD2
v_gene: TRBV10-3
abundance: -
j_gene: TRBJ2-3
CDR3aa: CAISAGLAAPQYF
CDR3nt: TGTGCCATCAGTGCAGGACTAGCGGCCCCGCAGTATTTT

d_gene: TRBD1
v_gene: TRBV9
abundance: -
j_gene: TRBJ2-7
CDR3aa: CASSPRDRLRHEQYF
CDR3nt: TGTGCCAGCAGCCCAAGGGACAGGCTGCGCCACGAGCAGTACTTC

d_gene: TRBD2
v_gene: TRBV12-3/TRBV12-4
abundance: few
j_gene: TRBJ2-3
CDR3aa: CASSRRLAGAVTDTQYF
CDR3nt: TGTGCCAGCAGTCGGCGACTAGCGGGAGCCGTCACAGATACGCAGTATTTT

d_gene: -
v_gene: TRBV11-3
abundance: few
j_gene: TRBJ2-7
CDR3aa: CASGRTPSEQYF
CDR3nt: TGTGCCAGCGGTCGGACACCGTCCGAGCAGTACTTC

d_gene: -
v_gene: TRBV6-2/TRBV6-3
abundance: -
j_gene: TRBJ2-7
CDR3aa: CASSDSAGPLQGYEQYF
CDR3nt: TGTGCCAGCAGTGATTCTGCGGGACCACTCCAAGGATACGAGCAGTACTTC

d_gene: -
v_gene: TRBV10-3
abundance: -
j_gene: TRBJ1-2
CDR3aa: CAIREGGEFYGYTF
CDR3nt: TGTGCCATCAGGGAGGGGGGCGAGTTCTATGGCTACACCTTC

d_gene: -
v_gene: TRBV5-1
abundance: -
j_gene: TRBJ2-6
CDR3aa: CASSFQDRANVLTF
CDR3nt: TGCGCCAGCAGCTTCCAGGACAGGGCCAACGTCCTGACTTTC

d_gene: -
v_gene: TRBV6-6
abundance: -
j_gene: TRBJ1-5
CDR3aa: CASSLQTRGNQPQHF
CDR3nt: TGTGCCAGCAGCCTGCAGACCAGGGGCAATCAGCCCCAGCATTTT

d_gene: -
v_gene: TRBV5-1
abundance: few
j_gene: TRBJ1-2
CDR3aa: CASSLALAGPGYTF
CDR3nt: TGCGCCAGCAGCTTGGCCCTGGCGGGGCCTGGCTACACCTTC

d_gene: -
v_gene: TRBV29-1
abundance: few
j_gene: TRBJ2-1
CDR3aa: CSVVRSFDEQFF
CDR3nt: TGCAGCGTTGTCCGGAGTTTTGATGAGCAGTTCTTC

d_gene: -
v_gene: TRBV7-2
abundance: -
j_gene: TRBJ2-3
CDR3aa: CASSLQSGPDTQYF
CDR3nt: TGTGCCAGCAGCTTACAGTCAGGGCCAGATACGCAGTATTTT

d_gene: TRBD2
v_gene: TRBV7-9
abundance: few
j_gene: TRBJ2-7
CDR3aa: CASRDGGTSYEQYF
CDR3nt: TGTGCCAGCAGGGACGGGGGGACCTCCTACGAGCAGTACTTC

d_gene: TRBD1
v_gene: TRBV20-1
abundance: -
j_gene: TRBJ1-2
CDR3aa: CSASKQGYFGYTF
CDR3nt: TGCAGTGCTAGTAAACAGGGGTACTTTGGCTACACCTTC

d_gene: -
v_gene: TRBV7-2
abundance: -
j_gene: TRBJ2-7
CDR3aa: CASSLTGTNTYEQYF
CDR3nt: TGTGCCAGCAGCTTAACCGGGACCAATACCTACGAGCAGTACTTC

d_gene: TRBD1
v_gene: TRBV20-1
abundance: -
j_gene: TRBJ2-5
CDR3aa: CSARGTGVETQYF
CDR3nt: TGCAGTGCTAGGGGGACAGGGGTCGAGACCCAGTACTTC